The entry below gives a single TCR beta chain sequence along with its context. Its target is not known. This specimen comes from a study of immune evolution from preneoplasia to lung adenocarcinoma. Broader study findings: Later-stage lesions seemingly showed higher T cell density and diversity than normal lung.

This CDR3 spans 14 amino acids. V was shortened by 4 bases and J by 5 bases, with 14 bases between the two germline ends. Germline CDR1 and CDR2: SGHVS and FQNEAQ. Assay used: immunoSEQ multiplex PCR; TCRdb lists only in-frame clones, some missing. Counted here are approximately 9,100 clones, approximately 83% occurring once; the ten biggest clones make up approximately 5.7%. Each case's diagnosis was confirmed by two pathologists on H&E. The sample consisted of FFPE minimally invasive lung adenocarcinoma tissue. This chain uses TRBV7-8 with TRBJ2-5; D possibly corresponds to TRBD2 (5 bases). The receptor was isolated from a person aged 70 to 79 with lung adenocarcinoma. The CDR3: CASSSTSSRETQYF. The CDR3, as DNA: TGTGCCAGCAGCTCCACTTCTAGCAGGGAGACCCAGTACTTC.